This TCR beta chain came from a study of OX40 agonist ivuxolimab in advanced cancers. Study at large: Subjects had a mean age of about 61 years, with a range of roughly 23 to 80; less than 90% were male. The study reported partial responses in three patients: one hepatocellular carcinoma, two cutaneous melanoma.

As for this clone: What it recognizes is unknown.

Trimming took off 6 bases at V and 0 bases at J, with 14 bases between the two ends. This CDR3 comprises 15 residues. Germline V gene sequence: CDR1 SGHNT, CDR2 YYREEE (reference sequence). Autoimmune disease history or systemic immunosuppression meant exclusion. Study results and caveats: The antigens recognized by the expanded peripheral T cells, that is their antigen specificity, were not determined.

Assay used: immunoSEQ multiplex PCR; TCRdb lists only in-frame clones, some missing. The sample shows fewer than 90,000 clones, around nine tenths of them seen only once. The clonotype originates from an adult with an advanced solid tumor such as melanoma, head and neck, liver or kidney cancer. Specimen: CD4+ or CD8+ T cells sorted from blood, collected in a trial of the OX40 agonist ivuxolimab. The chain combines TRBV5-4 with TRBJ2-3, with D tentatively TRBD1 or TRBD2 (6 bases each). The DNA of the CDR3 is TGTGCCAGCACCAAGGGGGGAGGAAGCACAGATACGCAGTATTTT. Its translation is CASTKGGGSTDTQYF. Combining the CDR3 with reference TRBV5-4 and TRBJ2-3 gives the whole variable domain ETGVTQSPTHLIKTRGQQVTLRCSSQSGHNTVSWYQQALGQGPQFIFQYYREEENGRGNFPPRFSGLQFPNYSSELNVNALELDDSALYLCASTKGGGSTDTQYFGPGTRLTVL.